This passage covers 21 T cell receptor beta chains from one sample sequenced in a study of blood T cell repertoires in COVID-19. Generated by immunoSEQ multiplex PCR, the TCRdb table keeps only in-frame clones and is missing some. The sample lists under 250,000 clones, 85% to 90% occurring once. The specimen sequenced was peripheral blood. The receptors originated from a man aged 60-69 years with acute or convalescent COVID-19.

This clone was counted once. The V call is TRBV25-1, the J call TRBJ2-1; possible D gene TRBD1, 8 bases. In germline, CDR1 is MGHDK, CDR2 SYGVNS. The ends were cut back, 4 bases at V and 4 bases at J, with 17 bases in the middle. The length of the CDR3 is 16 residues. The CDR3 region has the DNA TGTGCCAGCAGTGCGATACAGGGGGGGGCGTACAATGAGCAGTTCTTC. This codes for CASSAIQGGAYNEQFF.

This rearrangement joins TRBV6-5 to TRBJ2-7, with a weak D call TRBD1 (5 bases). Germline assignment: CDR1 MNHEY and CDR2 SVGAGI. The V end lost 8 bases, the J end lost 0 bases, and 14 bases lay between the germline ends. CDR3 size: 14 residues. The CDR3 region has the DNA TGTGCCAGCCAATTGGACACAAGCTCCTACGAGCAGTACTTC. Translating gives CASQLDTSSYEQYF.

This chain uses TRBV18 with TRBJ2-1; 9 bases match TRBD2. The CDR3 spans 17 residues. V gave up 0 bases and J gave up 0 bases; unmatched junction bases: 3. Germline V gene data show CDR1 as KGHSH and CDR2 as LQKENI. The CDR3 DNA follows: TGTGCCAGCTCACCACCGACTAGCGGCTTCTCCTACAATGAGCAGTTCTTC. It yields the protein CASSPPTSGFSYNEQFF. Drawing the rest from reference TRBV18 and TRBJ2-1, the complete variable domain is NAGVMQNPRHLVRRRGQEARLRCSPMKGHSHVYWYRQLPEEGLKFMVYLQKENIIDESGMPKERFSAEFPKEGPSILRIQQVVRGDSAAYFCASSPPTSGFSYNEQFFGPGTRLTVL.

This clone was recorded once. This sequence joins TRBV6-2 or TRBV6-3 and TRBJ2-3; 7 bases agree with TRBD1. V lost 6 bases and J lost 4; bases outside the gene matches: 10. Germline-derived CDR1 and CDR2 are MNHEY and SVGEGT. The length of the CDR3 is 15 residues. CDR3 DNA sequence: TGTGCCAGCAGCCGAACAGGGGAATCACCAGATACGCAGTATTTT. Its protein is CASSRTGESPDTQYF.

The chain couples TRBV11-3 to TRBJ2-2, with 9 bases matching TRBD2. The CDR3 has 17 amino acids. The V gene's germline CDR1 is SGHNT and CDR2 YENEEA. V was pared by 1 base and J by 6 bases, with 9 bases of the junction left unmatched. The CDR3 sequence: CASSLAGRGRAAGELFF. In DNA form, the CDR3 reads TGTGCCAGCAGCTTAGCCGGGCGCGGGAGGGCCGCCGGGGAGCTGTTTTTT.

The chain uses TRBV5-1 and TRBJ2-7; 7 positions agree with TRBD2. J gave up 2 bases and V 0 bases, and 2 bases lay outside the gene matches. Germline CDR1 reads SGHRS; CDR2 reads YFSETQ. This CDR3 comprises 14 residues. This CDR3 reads CASSLDGLAYEQYF. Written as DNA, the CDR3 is TGCGCCAGCAGCTTGGACGGACTAGCCTACGAGCAGTACTTC.

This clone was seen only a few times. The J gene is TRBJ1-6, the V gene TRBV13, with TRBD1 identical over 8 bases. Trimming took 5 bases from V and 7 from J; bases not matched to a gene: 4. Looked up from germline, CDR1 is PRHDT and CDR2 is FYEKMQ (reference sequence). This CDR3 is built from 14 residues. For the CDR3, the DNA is TGTGCCAGCAGCCTGAACAGGGGGAATTCACCCCTCCACTTT. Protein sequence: CASSLNRGNSPLHF. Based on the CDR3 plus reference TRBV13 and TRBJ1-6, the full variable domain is AAGVIQSPRHLIKEKRETATLKCYPIPRHDTVYWYQQGPGQDPQFLISFYEKMQSDKGSIPDRFSAQQFSDYHSELNMSSLELGDSALYFCASSLNRGNSPLHFGNGTRLTVT.

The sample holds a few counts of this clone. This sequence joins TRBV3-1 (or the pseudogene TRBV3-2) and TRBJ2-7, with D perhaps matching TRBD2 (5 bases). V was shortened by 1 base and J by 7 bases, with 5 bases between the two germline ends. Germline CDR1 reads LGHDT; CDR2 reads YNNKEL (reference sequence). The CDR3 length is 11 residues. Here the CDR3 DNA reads TGTGCCAGCAGCCAAGCGGGAGAGCAGTACTTC. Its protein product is CASSQAGEQYF.

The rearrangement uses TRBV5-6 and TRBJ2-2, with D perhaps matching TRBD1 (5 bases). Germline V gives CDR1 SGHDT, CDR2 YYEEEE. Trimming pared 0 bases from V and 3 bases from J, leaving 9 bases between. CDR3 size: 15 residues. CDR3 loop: CASSLGQIYTGELFF. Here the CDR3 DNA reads TGTGCCAGCAGCTTGGGACAGATCTACACCGGGGAGCTGTTTTTT.

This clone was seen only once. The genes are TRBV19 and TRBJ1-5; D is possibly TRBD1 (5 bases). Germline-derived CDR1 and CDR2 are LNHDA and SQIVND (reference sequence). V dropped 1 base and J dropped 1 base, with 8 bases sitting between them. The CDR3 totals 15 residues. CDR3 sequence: CASSIVRQSNQPQHF. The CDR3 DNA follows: TGTGCCAGTAGTATAGTCCGACAGAGCAATCAGCCCCAGCATTTT.

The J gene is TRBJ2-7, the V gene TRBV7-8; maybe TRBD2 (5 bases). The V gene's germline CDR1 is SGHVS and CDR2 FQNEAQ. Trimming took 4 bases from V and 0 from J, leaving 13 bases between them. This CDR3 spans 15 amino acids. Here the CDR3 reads CASSSATGSSYEQYF. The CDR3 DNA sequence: TGTGCCAGCAGCTCAGCGACGGGAAGCTCCTACGAGCAGTACTTC.

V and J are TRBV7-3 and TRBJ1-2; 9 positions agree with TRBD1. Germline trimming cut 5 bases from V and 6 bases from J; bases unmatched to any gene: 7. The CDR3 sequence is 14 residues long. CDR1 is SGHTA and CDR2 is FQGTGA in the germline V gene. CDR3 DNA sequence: TGTGCCAGCAGCGGGACGGACAGGGGAAATGGCTACACCTTC. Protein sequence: CASSGTDRGNGYTF.

The DNA for the CDR3 is TGTGCCAGCAGCCCCCCGGGACTAGCGGGAGTGGATACGCAGTATTTT. Its protein product is CASSPPGLAGVDTQYF. The rearrangement links TRBV28 to TRBJ2-3; TRBD2 aligns across 14 bases. Germline V gene lookup returns CDR1 MDHEN and CDR2 SYDVKM. CDR3 length equals 16 residues. With 6 bases clipped from V and 6 bases from J, the junction kept 8 bases outside the gene matches.

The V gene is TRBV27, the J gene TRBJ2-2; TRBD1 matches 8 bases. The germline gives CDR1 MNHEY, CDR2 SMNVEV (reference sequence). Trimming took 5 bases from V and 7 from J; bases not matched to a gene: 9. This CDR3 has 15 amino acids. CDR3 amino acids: CASSQIQGVNGELFF. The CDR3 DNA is TGTGCCAGCAGTCAAATACAGGGGGTCAACGGGGAGCTGTTTTTT.

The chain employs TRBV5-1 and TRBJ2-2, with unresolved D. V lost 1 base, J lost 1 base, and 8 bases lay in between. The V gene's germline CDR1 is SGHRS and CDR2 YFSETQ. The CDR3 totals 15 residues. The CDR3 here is CASSLLAGNTGELFF. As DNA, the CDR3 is TGCGCCAGCAGCTTGTTGGCAGGGAACACCGGGGAGCTGTTTTTT.

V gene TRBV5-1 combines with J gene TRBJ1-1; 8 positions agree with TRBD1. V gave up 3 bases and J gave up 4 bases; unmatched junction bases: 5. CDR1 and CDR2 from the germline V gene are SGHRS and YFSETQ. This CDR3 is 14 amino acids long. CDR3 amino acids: CASSSPQGGTEAFF. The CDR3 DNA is TGCGCCAGCAGCTCCCCACAGGGGGGCACTGAAGCTTTCTTT.

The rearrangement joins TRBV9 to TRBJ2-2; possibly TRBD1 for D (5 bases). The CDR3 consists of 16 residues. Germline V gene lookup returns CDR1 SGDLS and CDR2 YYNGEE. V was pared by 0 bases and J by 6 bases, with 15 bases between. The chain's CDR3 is CASSVVSRVGSGELFF. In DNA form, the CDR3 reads TGTGCCAGCAGCGTAGTTAGCAGGGTGGGCTCCGGGGAGCTGTTTTTT.

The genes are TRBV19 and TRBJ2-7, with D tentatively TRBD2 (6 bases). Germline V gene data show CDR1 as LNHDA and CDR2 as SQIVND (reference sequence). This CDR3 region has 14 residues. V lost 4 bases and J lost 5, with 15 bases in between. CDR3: CASSRLVESDEQYF. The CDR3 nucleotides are TGTGCCAGTAGTAGACTAGTAGAGTCGGACGAGCAGTACTTC.

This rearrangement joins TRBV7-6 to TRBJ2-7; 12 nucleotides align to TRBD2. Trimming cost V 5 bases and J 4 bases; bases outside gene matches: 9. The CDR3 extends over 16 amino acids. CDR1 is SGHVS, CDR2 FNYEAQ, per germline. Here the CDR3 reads CASSPTSGRLLYEQYF. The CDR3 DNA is TGTGCCAGCAGCCCGACTAGCGGGAGACTTCTATACGAGCAGTACTTC.

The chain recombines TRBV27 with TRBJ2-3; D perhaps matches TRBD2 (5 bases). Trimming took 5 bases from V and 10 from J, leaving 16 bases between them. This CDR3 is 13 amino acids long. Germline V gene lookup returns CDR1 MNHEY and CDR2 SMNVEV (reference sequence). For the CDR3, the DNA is TGTGCCAGCAGTGCCGCGGGTTGGTCCGCGCAGTATTTT. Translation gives CASSAAGWSAQYF.

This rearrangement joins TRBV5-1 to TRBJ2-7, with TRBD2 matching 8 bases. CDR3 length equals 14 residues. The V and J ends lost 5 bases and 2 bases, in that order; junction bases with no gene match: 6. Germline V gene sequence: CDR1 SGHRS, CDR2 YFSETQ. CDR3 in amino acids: CASSYKRETYEQYF. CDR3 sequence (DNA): TGCGCCAGCAGTTATAAGCGGGAGACCTACGAGCAGTACTTC.